Listed below are T cell receptor beta chains from one sample, sequenced in a study of T cell repertoires in cytomegalovirus infection. TCRdb fed the reads into MiXCR, producing one record per CDR3 protein. The profile shows fewer than 1,000,000 distinct CDR3 sequences, around 29% of them singletons. No antigen is known for these receptors. The sequencing used cultured CD8+ T cells from PBMCs, collected from culture after CMV antigen stimulation. The receptors here all came from a human donor in good health (CMV status not recorded). Some clones in this sample may be carry-over from other donors' samples. Both conserved end residues are part of each CDR3. The order of the fields is J gene, D gene, clone size, CDR3 length, V gene, CDR3 DNA, CDR3 protein. A D gene is named only where the DNA matches it firmly. Some rows mark clone size as missing; the rest say once, few, many or name a class of expanded clone.

J gene: TRBJ2-2; D gene: TRBD2; clone size: many; CDR3 length: 19; V gene: TRBV7-8; CDR3 DNA: TGTGCCAGCAGCTTAGTCGGGGGGGGAACATATGCGCCCACCGGGGAGCTGTTTTTT; CDR3 protein: CASSLVGGGTYAPTGELFF
J gene: TRBJ2-1; D gene: TRBD2; clone size: .; CDR3 length: 16; V gene: TRBV6-4; CDR3 DNA: TGTGCCAGCAGTGAGGGGCTAGCGGGGGGGCCCAATGAGCAGTTCTTC; CDR3 protein: CASSEGLAGGPNEQFF
J gene: TRBJ1-2; D gene: .; clone size: .; CDR3 length: 10; V gene: TRBV29-1; CDR3 DNA: TGCAGCGTTGAAGATCTTGACTACACCTTC; CDR3 protein: CSVEDLDYTF
J gene: TRBJ2-5; D gene: .; clone size: few; CDR3 length: 15; V gene: TRBV7-6; CDR3 DNA: TGTGCCAGCAGATTAACGGGGCGGACTCAAGAGACCCAGTACTTC; CDR3 protein: CASRLTGRTQETQYF
J gene: TRBJ2-4; D gene: TRBD1; clone size: few; CDR3 length: 16; V gene: TRBV7-9; CDR3 DNA: TGTGCCAGCAGCTCACCACGAGGGACAGAAGAAAACATTCAGTACTTC; CDR3 protein: CASSSPRGTEENIQYF
J gene: TRBJ1-1; D gene: TRBD1; clone size: .; CDR3 length: 16; V gene: TRBV4-2; CDR3 DNA: TGTGCCAGCAGCCATTCAGGGGGCGGGATGAACACTGAAGCTTTCTTT; CDR3 protein: CASSHSGGGMNTEAFF
J gene: TRBJ2-1; D gene: TRBD2; clone size: few; CDR3 length: 14; V gene: TRBV7-8; CDR3 DNA: TGTGCCAGCAGCAAGGGACTAGCCGTTAATGAGCAGTTCTTC; CDR3 protein: CASSKGLAVNEQFF
J gene: TRBJ1-2; D gene: .; clone size: few; CDR3 length: 13; V gene: TRBV6-6; CDR3 DNA: TGTGCCAGCAGTCTCCGCGGGGGACGTGGCTACACCTTC; CDR3 protein: CASSLRGGRGYTF
J gene: TRBJ1-1; D gene: .; clone size: .; CDR3 length: 15; V gene: TRBV27; CDR3 DNA: TGTGCCAGCAGTTTATTGGCAGACATGAACACTGAAGCTTTCTTT; CDR3 protein: CASSLLADMNTEAFF
J gene: TRBJ2-1; D gene: .; clone size: .; CDR3 length: 16; V gene: TRBV19; CDR3 DNA: TGTGCCAGTAGTATAGGCTCCGGGACCCTCGGGGGTGAGCAGTTCTTC; CDR3 protein: CASSIGSGTLGGEQFF
J gene: TRBJ2-7; D gene: TRBD2; clone size: .; CDR3 length: 16; V gene: TRBV9; CDR3 DNA: TGTGCCAGCAGCGTAGAGGTTGGGGGAGCGGGGGACGAGCAGTACTTC; CDR3 protein: CASSVEVGGAGDEQYF
J gene: TRBJ2-3; D gene: TRBD2; clone size: .; CDR3 length: 14; V gene: TRBV12-5; CDR3 DNA: TGTGCTAGTGAACCGGGAGGACTGACAGATACGCAGTATTTT; CDR3 protein: CASEPGGLTDTQYF
J gene: TRBJ1-2; D gene: .; clone size: .; CDR3 length: 12; V gene: TRBV3-1; CDR3 DNA: TGTGCCAGCAGCATCAGTAACTATGGCTACACCTTC; CDR3 protein: CASSISNYGYTF
J gene: TRBJ2-1; D gene: .; clone size: .; CDR3 length: 15; V gene: TRBV14; CDR3 DNA: TGTGCCAGCAGCCCGGTGGGGCTCTCCTACAATGAGCAGTTCTTC; CDR3 protein: CASSPVGLSYNEQFF
J gene: TRBJ2-1; D gene: .; clone size: few; CDR3 length: 16; V gene: TRBV11-2; CDR3 DNA: TGTGCCAGCAGCTTAGCTAACCAGGGGTACTACAATGAGCAGTTCTTC; CDR3 protein: CASSLANQGYYNEQFF
J gene: TRBJ2-1; D gene: .; clone size: few; CDR3 length: 15; V gene: TRBV18; CDR3 DNA: TGTGCCAGCTCACCCCGGGGGCGGTCGGACAATGAGCAGTTCTTC; CDR3 protein: CASSPRGRSDNEQFF
J gene: TRBJ1-1; D gene: .; clone size: .; CDR3 length: 13; V gene: TRBV7-6; CDR3 DNA: TGTGCCAGCATCCCGGGGGGGGGAACTGAAGCTTTCTTT; CDR3 protein: CASIPGGGTEAFF
J gene: TRBJ1-1; D gene: TRBD1; clone size: .; CDR3 length: 14; V gene: TRBV7-9; CDR3 DNA: TGTGCCAGCACCGGACGGGACAGGGGAACTGAAGCTTTCTTT; CDR3 protein: CASTGRDRGTEAFF
J gene: TRBJ2-2; D gene: .; clone size: .; CDR3 length: 16; V gene: TRBV4-2; CDR3 DNA: TGTGCCAGCAGCCACGGGGTGGGAGACAACACCGGGGAGCTGTTTTTT; CDR3 protein: CASSHGVGDNTGELFF
J gene: TRBJ1-1; D gene: TRBD1; clone size: .; CDR3 length: 15; V gene: TRBV7-2; CDR3 DNA: TGTGCCAGCAGCTTTTCGACAGGGTCGAACACTGAAGCTTTCTTT; CDR3 protein: CASSFSTGSNTEAFF